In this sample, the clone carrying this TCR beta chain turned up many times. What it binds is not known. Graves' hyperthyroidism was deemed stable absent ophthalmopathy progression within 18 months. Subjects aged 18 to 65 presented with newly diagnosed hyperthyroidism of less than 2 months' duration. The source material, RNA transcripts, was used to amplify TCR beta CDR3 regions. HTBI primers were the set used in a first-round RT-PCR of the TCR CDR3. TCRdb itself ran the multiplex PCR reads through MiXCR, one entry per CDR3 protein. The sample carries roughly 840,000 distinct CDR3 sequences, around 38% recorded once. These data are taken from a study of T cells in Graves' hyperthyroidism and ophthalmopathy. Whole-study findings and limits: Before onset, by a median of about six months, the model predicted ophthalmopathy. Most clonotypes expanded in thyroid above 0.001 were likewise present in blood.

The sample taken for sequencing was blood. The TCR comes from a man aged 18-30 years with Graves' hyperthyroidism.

The CDR3 loop reads CSVSPGTPAYEQYF. CDR3 in DNA: TGCAGCGTTTCCCCCGGGACCCCCGCCTACGAGCAGTACTTC. The chain couples TRBV29-1 to TRBJ2-7, with D perhaps given as TRBD1 or TRBD2 (5 bases each). Per the germline V gene, CDR1 is SQVTM and CDR2 is ANQGSEA. V lost 5 bases to trimming and J lost 2 bases, with 16 bases between them. This CDR3 comprises 14 residues.